This record covers a single T cell receptor beta chain. The CDR3 covers 11 residues. CDR1 is MNHEY and CDR2 is SMNVEV in the germline V gene (reference sequence). The V and J ends lost 7 bases and 1 base respectively, with 2 bases between them. This entry comes from a study of blood T cell repertoires in COVID-19. Study context: Acute and convalescent COVID-19 specimens originated in the United States, Italy and Spain. PBMCs, B-cell-depleted T cells, or T cells were the source of the cDNA or gDNA that made up the material.

In the authors' workflow: Estimation of nucleated cell counts was performed using reference gene primer amplification. Assay used: immunoSEQ multiplex PCR; TCRdb lists only in-frame clones, some missing. V, J and clone size are taken as reported in that table, and D and trimming were inferred from the DNA itself. The sample has around 250,000 clones; 85% to 90% are singletons. The sequencing sample was made of peripheral blood. The rearrangement links TRBV27 to TRBJ2-1; no definite D call. The clonotype originates from a woman between 40 and 55 years old who had recovered from COVID-19. The CDR3 is CASTSYNEQFF. CDR3 DNA: TGTGCCAGCACGTCCTACAATGAGCAGTTCTTC.